This T cell receptor beta chain was profiled in a study of OX40 agonist ivuxolimab in advanced cancers. As for the study in general: Patients received ivuxolimab, an agonistic anti-OX40 (CD134) antibody. Study outcomes and limitations: With doses of 0.1 to 3.0 mg/kg, CD4+ and CD8+ blood T cells had undergone clonal expansion by week 6.

A word on this clone: Its antigen is not identified.

Clones were sequenced by immunoSEQ multiplex PCR, and TCRdb holds only the in-frame ones, with some missing. Of roughly 56,000 clones detected, 84% appear once; the ten largest clones hold over 4%. CDR3 length: 16 residues. V gave up 2 bases and J gave up 4 bases; unmatched junction bases: 5. CDR1 and CDR2 from the germline V gene are MDHEN and SYDVKM. This sequence originates from an adult with an advanced solid tumor such as melanoma, head and neck, liver or kidney cancer. The rearrangement uses TRBV28 and TRBJ1-6, with 7 bases lining up with TRBD1. Source: CD4+ or CD8+ T cells sorted from blood, taken in a trial of the OX40 agonist ivuxolimab. DNA of the CDR3: TGTGCCAGCAGTTTACTCCCGGGACAGTATAATTCACCCCTCCACTTT. As protein: CASSLLPGQYNSPLHF.